This is a list of T cell receptor beta chains from one sample in a study of T cell repertoires in cytomegalovirus infection. TCRdb itself ran the reads through MiXCR, one entry per CDR3 protein. The sample records fewer than 550,000 distinct CDR3 sequences, approximately 30% being singletons. Sequencing input: PBMCs. All receptors come from a human donor in good health (CMV status not recorded). Some clones in this sample may be carry-over from other donors' samples. CDR3s include the opening cysteine and the closing phenylalanine or tryptophan. The D gene is left open where the match is weak. The listing skips clone size in some rows; elsewhere it reads once, few, many or a size class.

J | length | V | D | size | DNA | CDR3
TRBJ2-5 | 13 | TRBV13 | - | few | TGTGCCAGCAGGCTCCAGGGGGGGTTGACCCAGTACTTC | CASRLQGGLTQYF
TRBJ1-2 | 15 | TRBV25-1 | - | many | TGTGCCAGCAGTGAAGTTGCAGGGGCGGATGGAGGCTACACCTTC | CASSEVAGADGGYTF
TRBJ2-1 | 16 | TRBV9 | TRBD1 | - | TGTGCCAGCAGCGTAACCGCGACAGGGGTTCTCAATGAGCAGTTCTTC | CASSVTATGVLNEQFF
TRBJ1-5 | 16 | TRBV28 | - | few | TGTGCCAGCAGAGAATCGGGCGCAGGGTCTAATCAGCCCCAGCATTTT | CASRESGAGSNQPQHF
TRBJ1-2 | 13 | TRBV28 | TRBD1 | many | TGTGCCAGCAGCTCGGGACAGATCTATGGCTACACCTTC | CASSSGQIYGYTF
TRBJ1-1 | 13 | TRBV12-3/TRBV12-4 | - | many | TGTGCCAGCACTCTGGGACAGAACACTGAAGCTTTCTTT | CASTLGQNTEAFF
TRBJ1-4 | 15 | TRBV12-3/TRBV12-4 | - | - | TGTGCCAGCAGTTTAGGAGGGGGGGCAGGGGAAAAACTGTTTTTT | CASSLGGGAGEKLFF
TRBJ1-3 | 15 | TRBV7-2 | - | many | TGTGCCAGCAGCTCAGAAGGAAGGGCTGGAAACACCATATATTTT | CASSSEGRAGNTIYF
TRBJ1-5 | 16 | TRBV20-1 | - | few | TGCAGTGCTAGCGGGCCAGGGGCTTATAGCAATCAGCCCCAGCATTTT | CSASGPGAYSNQPQHF
TRBJ1-4 | 17 | TRBV7-9 | TRBD1 | - | TGTGCCAGCAGCCTGTTCGGACAGGGAGAAACTAATGAAAAACTGTTTTTT | CASSLFGQGETNEKLFF
TRBJ2-1 | 13 | TRBV7-9 | - | - | TGTGCCAGCAGCTCTCACGCAAACAATGATCACTTCTTC | CASSSHANNDHFF
TRBJ1-6 | 14 | TRBV7-2 | - | - | TGTGCCAGCAGCTTCGTGGCTAACAATTCCCCCCACCACTTT | CASSFVANNSPHHF
TRBJ2-1 | 14 | TRBV11-2 | - | few | TGTGCCAGCAGGACTGCGGGATCATACAATGAGCAGTTCTTC | CASRTAGSYNEQFF
TRBJ1-5 | 15 | TRBV12-3/TRBV12-4 | - | many | TGTGCCAGCAGTTTTGGAGGTGGGGGAAATCAGCCCCAGCATTTT | CASSFGGGGNQPQHF
TRBJ2-1 | 17 | TRBV7-2 | TRBD2 | - | TGTGCCAGCATCCTAACCGGAGCGGGGTACCTATACAATGAGCCGTTCTTC | CASILTGAGYLYNEPFF
TRBJ1-2 | 14 | TRBV6-5 | - | - | TGTGCCAGCAGTCGAACCCAGAATAACTATGGCTACACCTTC | CASSRTQNNYGYTF
TRBJ2-3 | 13 | TRBV18 | - | few | TGTGCCAGCGCACTCCAGGGGACAGATACGCAGTATTTT | CASALQGTDTQYF
TRBJ2-2 | 16 | TRBV7-8 | TRBD1 | many | TGTGCCAGCAGCTATTTTCGGACAGGGGATGGCGGGGAGCTGTTTTTT | CASSYFRTGDGGELFF
TRBJ2-7 | 15 | TRBV10-2 | - | - | TGCGCCAGCAGGGCCTCCGGGACACGGAACTACGAGCAGTACTTC | CASRASGTRNYEQYF
TRBJ1-1 | 16 | TRBV7-8 | - | few | TGTGCCAGCAGCTTGGTAAGGACGGGACCGAACACTGAAGCTTTCTTT | CASSLVRTGPNTEAFF
TRBJ2-7 | 13 | TRBV12-3/TRBV12-4 | - | - | TGTGCCAGCACCCTAAGGGGAAGGGGCGAGCAGTACTTC | CASTLRGRGEQYF
TRBJ1-1 | 14 | TRBV10-3 | - | - | TGTGCCATCAGTCCGACAGACGGTAACACTGAAGCTTTCTTT | CAISPTDGNTEAFF
TRBJ1-6 | 16 | TRBV7-2 | - | few | TGTGCCAGCAGCTTAGAAGGGGGTGCGTATAATTCACCCCTCCACTTT | CASSLEGGAYNSPLHF
TRBJ2-1 | 13 | TRBV2 | - | - | TGTGCCAGCACCCGGGACACCTCCAATGAGCAGTTCTTC | CASTRDTSNEQFF
TRBJ1-1 | 15 | TRBV7-6 | - | many | TGTGCCAGCAGCTTAGCGCTCGGGGGGAGGACTGAAGCTTTCTTT | CASSLALGGRTEAFF
TRBJ2-7 | 13 | TRBV12-3/TRBV12-4 | TRBD1 | few | TGTGCCAGCAGTCTATGGACAGGGAAAGAGCAGTACTTC | CASSLWTGKEQYF
TRBJ2-2 | 16 | TRBV19 | - | once | TGTGCCAGTAGTGCCCCCTTGGGGTCCGGCACCGGGGAGCTGTTTTTT | CASSAPLGSGTGELFF
TRBJ1-1 | 16 | TRBV6-8 | TRBD1 | - | TGTGCCAGCAGTTCCTCCCGGGACAGGGGGAACACTGAAGCTTTCTTT | CASSSSRDRGNTEAFF
TRBJ2-3 | 15 | TRBV28 | TRBD2 | few | TGTGCCAGCAGCCGAGCGGGGGAGTCCACAGATACGCAGTATTTT | CASSRAGESTDTQYF
TRBJ1-2 | 12 | TRBV5-6 | - | - | TGTGCCAGCAGTTTCGGAGGGGAAAGCTACACCTTC | CASSFGGESYTF
TRBJ2-1 | 14 | TRBV28 | - | - | TGTGCCAGCAGCCAAGGGACACCCTACAATGAGCAGTTCTTC | CASSQGTPYNEQFF
TRBJ2-3 | 13 | TRBV28 | TRBD2 | - | TGTGCCGGGACTAGCTCCGGCACAGATACGCAGTATTTT | CAGTSSGTDTQYF
TRBJ2-7 | 13 | TRBV4-1 | - | - | TGCGCCAGCAGCCAAGAAAAGGGCCACGAGCAGTACTTC | CASSQEKGHEQYF
TRBJ2-5 | 14 | TRBV19 | TRBD1 | - | TGTGCCAGTAGCACGGACAGGGGATACGTGACCCAGTACTTC | CASSTDRGYVTQYF
TRBJ2-1 | 16 | TRBV7-2 | TRBD2 | many | TGTGCCAGCAGCAAAACGGGACTAGCGGGTTTTAATGAGCAGTTCTTC | CASSKTGLAGFNEQFF
TRBJ1-2 | 14 | TRBV7-2 | - | many | TGTGCCAGCAGCTTTGACGATCTTAACTATGGCTACACCTTC | CASSFDDLNYGYTF
TRBJ2-3 | 11 | TRBV20-1 | - | few | TGCAGTGCTAGAAGGAGTGATACGCAGTATTTT | CSARRSDTQYF
TRBJ1-6 | 16 | TRBV20-1 | - | few | TGCAGTGCTAGAGATGCGGGGGCCGCCTATAATTCACCCCTCCACTTT | CSARDAGAAYNSPLHF
TRBJ1-2 | 12 | TRBV7-9 | - | - | TGTGCCAGCAGCTTGGGTTCACCGGGCTACACCTTC | CASSLGSPGYTF
TRBJ1-1 | 14 | TRBV6-2/TRBV6-3 | - | few | TGTGCCAGCAGTACCCAGGGAGGTCAATCTGAAGCTTTCTTT | CASSTQGGQSEAFF
TRBJ1-2 | 13 | TRBV7-2 | - | many | TGTGCCAGCAGCTTAGCAGGGCGAGATGGCTACACCTTC | CASSLAGRDGYTF
TRBJ2-5 | 14 | TRBV7-2 | TRBD2 | - | TGTGCCAGCAGCCGCGGGGGGGGCCTAGAGACCCAGTACTTC | CASSRGGGLETQYF
TRBJ1-6 | 17 | TRBV3-1 | - | - | TGTGCCAGCAGCCATGGTGGGGCTGCTGCCCTTGTGTCACCCCTCCACTTT | CASSHGGAAALVSPLHF
TRBJ1-3 | 17 | TRBV5-4 | - | few | TGTGCCAGCAGCTTGGGTCCAGGGGCGCGTCCTGGAAACACCATATATTTT | CASSLGPGARPGNTIYF
TRBJ1-4 | 16 | TRBV6-8 | - | - | TGTGCCAGCAGTTACTCCCCCCCGCAGCTTAATGAAAAACTGTTTTTT | CASSYSPPQLNEKLFF
TRBJ2-2 | 16 | TRBV6-1 | TRBD1 | - | TGTGCCAGCAGTCCTGGGGGACAGGGGAGGACCGGGGAGCTGTTTTTT | CASSPGGQGRTGELFF
TRBJ1-6 | 13 | TRBV7-9 | - | many | TGTGCCAGCAGCTTATCCGGAAATTCACCCCTCCACTTT | CASSLSGNSPLHF
TRBJ1-4 | 17 | TRBV7-2 | TRBD1 | once | TGTGCCAGCAGCCGGGACAGAAAATCTGCAACTAATGCAAACCTGTTTTTT | CASSRDRKSATNANLFF
TRBJ2-2 | 15 | TRBV7-2 | TRBD2 | many | TGTGCCAGCAGCCGGACTAGCGGGGTTGCTGGGGAGCTGTTTTTT | CASSRTSGVAGELFF
TRBJ2-7 | 17 | TRBV7-8 | - | - | TGTGCCAGCAGCTTTTTGAGGACAATCACCCCGGTCGGCGAGCAGTACTTC | CASSFLRTITPVGEQYF
TRBJ2-7 | 15 | TRBV7-9 | TRBD1 | many | TGTGCCAGCAGCCCGGGACAGGGGGTACCCTACGAGCAGTACTTC | CASSPGQGVPYEQYF
TRBJ2-7 | 14 | TRBV7-2 | - | many | TGTGCCAGCAGCCTCCGGGGGCCCTACTACGAGCAGTACTTC | CASSLRGPYYEQYF
TRBJ1-1 | 14 | TRBV23-1 | - | - | TGCGCCAGCAGTCCTCACAAAGTGAACACTGAAGCTTTCTTT | CASSPHKVNTEAFF
TRBJ1-1 | 18 | TRBV19 | - | - | TGTGCCAGTAGTATATGGGGCGGCACAGGACTGATGAACACTGAAGCTTTCTTT | CASSIWGGTGLMNTEAFF
TRBJ2-7 | 11 | TRBV7-8 | - | - | TGTGCCAGCAGCTTAGAGGTAGTTCTGGACTTC | CASSLEVVLDF
TRBJ1-2 | 14 | TRBV7-2 | - | - | TGTGCCAGCAGCTTAATGGACAGTCGCTATGGCTACACCTTC | CASSLMDSRYGYTF
TRBJ2-3 | 16 | TRBV18 | - | - | TGTGCCAGCTCACCCCTGAGGAGGCCTAGCACAGATACGCAGTATTTT | CASSPLRRPSTDTQYF
TRBJ2-5 | 15 | TRBV7-2 | - | - | TGTGCCAGCAGCTTATCGAAGGGGTTTCGAGAGACCCAGTACTTC | CASSLSKGFRETQYF
TRBJ1-5 | 13 | TRBV30 | TRBD1 | few | TGTGCCTGGGGGGGACAGAGCAATCAGCCCCAGCATTTT | CAWGGQSNQPQHF